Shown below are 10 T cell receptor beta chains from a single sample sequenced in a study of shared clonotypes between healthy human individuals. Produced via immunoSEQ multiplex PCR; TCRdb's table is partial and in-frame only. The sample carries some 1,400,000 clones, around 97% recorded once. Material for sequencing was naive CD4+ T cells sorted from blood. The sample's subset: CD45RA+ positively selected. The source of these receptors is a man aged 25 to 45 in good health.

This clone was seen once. The chain's CDR3 is CASSAEVNREPEQFF. CDR3 coding DNA: TGTGCCAGCAGCGCAGAGGTTAACCGGGAGCCCGAGCAGTTCTTC. J is TRBJ2-1 and V is TRBV5-4; D is possibly TRBD2 (6 bases). Germline CDR1 SGHNT, CDR2 YYREEE (reference sequence). The CDR3 runs 15 residues. Trimming took off 4 bases at V and 10 bases at J, with 21 bases between the two ends.

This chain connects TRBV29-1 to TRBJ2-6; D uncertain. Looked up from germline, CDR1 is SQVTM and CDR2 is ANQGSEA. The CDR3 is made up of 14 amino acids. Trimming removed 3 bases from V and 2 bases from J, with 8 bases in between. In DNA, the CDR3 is TGCAGCGTTGAGCGTGGGGCTGGGGCCAACGTCCTGACTTTC. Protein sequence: CSVERGAGANVLTF.

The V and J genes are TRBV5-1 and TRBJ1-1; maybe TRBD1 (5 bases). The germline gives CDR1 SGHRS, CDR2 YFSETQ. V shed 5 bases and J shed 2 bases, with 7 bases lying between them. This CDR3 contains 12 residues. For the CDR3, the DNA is TGCGCCAGCAGAGGGACCAACACTGAAGCTTTCTTT. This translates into CASRGTNTEAFF.

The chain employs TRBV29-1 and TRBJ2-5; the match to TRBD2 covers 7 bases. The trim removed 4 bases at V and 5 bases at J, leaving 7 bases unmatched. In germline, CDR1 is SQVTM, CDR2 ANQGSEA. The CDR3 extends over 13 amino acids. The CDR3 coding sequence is TGCAGCGTTGTTGGTCAGGGAGGGGAGACCCAGTACTTC. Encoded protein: CSVVGQGGETQYF.

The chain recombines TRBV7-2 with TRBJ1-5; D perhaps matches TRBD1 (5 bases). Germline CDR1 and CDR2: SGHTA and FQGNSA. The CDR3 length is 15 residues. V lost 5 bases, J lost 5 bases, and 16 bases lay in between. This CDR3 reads CASSPLGRPDQPQHF. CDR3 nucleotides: TGTGCCAGCAGCCCACTGGGGCGCCCGGATCAGCCCCAGCATTTT.

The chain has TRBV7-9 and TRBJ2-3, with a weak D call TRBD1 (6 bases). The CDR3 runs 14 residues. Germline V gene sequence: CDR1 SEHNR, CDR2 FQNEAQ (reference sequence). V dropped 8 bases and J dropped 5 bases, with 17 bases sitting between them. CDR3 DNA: TGTGCCAGCTGCCGCGGACAGTATATAGATACGCAGTATTTT. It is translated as CASCRGQYIDTQYF. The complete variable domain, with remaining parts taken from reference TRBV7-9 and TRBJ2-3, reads DTGVSQNPRHKITKRGQNVTFRCDPISEHNRLYWYRQTLGQGPEFLTYFQNEAQLEKSRLLSDRFSAERPKGSFSTLEIQRTEQGDSAMYLCASCRGQYIDTQYFGPGTRLTVL.

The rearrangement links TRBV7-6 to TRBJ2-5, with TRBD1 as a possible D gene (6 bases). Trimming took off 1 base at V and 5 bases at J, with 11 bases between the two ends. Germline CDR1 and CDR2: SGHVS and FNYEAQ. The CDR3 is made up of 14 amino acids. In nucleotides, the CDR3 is TGTGCCAGCAGCTTAGGCAGGGGTCCTGAGACCCAGTACTTC. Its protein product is CASSLGRGPETQYF.

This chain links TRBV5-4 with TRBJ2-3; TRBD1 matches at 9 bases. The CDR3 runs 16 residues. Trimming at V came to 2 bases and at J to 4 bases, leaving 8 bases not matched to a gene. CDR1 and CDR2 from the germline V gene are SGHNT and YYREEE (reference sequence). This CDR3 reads CASSFPPGQGADTQYF. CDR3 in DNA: TGTGCCAGCAGCTTTCCCCCGGGACAGGGAGCAGATACGCAGTATTTT.

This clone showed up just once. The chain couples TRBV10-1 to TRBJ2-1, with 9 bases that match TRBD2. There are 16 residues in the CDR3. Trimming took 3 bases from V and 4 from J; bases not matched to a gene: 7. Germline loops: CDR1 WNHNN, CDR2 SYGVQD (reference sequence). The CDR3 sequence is CASSDGRLAEYNEQFF. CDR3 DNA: TGCGCCAGCAGTGACGGGCGACTAGCGGAGTACAATGAGCAGTTCTTC.

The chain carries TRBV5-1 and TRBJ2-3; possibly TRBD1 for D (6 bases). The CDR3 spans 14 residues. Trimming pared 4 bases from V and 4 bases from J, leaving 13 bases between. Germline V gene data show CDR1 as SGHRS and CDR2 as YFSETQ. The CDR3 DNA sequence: TGCGCCAGCAGCCCCAGGGGAAGTTCAGATACGCAGTATTTT. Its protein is CASSPRGSSDTQYF.